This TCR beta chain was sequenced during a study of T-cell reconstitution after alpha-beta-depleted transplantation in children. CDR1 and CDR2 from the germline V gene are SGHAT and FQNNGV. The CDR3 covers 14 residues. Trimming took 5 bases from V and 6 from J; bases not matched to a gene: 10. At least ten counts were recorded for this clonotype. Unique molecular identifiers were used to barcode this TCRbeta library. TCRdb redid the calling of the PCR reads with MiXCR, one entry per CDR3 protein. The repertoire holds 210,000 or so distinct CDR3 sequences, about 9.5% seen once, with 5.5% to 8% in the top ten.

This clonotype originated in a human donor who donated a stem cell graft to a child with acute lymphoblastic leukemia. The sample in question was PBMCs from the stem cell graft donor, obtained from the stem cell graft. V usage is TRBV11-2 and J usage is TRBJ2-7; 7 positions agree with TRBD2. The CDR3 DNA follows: TGTGCCAGCAGCCCAGAGGTGCGGGGGAGCGAGCAGTACTTC. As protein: CASSPEVRGSEQYF.